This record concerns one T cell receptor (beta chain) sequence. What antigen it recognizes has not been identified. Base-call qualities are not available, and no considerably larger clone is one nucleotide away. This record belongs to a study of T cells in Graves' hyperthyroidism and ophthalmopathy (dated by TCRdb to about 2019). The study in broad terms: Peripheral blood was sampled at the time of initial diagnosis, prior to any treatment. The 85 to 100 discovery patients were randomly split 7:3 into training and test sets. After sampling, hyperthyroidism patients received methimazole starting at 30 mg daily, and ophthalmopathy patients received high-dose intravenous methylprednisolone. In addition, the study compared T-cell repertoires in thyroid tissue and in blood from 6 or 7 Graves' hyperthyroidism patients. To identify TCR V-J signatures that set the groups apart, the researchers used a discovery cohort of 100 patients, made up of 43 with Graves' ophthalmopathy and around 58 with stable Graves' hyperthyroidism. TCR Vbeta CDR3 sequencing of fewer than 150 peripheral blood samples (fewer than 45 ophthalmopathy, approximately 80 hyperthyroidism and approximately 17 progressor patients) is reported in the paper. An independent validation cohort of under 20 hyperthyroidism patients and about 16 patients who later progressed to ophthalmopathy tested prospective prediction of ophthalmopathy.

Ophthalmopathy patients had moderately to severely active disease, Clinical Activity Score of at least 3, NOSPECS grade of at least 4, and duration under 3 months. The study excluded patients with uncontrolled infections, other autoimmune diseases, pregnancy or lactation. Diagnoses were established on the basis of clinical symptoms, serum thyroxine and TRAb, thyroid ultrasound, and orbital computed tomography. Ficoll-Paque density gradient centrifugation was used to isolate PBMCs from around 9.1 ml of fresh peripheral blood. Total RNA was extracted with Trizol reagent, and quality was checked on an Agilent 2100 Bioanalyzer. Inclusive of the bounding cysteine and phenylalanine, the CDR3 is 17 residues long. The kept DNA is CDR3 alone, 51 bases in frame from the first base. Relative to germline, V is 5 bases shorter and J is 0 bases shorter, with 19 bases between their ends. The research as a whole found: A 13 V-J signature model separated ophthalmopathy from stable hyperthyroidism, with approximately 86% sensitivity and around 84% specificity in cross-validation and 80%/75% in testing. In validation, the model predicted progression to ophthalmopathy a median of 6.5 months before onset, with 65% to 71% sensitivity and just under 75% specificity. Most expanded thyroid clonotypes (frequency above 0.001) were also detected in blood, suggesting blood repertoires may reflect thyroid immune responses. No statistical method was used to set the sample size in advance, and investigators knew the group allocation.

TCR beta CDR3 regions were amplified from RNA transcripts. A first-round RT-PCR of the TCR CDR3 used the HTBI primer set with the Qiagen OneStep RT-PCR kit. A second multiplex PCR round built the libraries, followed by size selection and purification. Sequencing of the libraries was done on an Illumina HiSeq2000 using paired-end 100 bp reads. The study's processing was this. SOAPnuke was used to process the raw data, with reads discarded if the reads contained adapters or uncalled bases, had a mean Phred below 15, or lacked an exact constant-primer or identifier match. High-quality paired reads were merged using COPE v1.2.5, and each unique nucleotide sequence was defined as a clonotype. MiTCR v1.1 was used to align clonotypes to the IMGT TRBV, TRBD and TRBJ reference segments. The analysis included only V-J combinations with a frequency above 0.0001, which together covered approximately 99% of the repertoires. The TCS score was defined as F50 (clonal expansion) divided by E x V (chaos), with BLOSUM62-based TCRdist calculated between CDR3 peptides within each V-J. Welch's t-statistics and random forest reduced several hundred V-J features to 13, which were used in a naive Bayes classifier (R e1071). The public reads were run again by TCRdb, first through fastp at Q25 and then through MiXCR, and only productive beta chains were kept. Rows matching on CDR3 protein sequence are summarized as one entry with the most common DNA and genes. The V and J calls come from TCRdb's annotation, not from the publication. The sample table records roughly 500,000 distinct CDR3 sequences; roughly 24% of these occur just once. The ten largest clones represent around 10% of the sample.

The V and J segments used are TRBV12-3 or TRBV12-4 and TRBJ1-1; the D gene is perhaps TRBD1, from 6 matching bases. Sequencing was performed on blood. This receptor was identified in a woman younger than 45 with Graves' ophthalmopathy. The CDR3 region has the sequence CASSTSLDSHLNTEAFF. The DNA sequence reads TGTGCCAGCAGTACCTCTTTGGACAGCCATTTGAACACTGAAGCTTTCTTT.